This T cell receptor (beta chain) originates from a study of HIV-infected patients and healthy controls. V shed 1 base and J shed 6 bases, with 7 bases lying between them. The CDR3 runs to 12 residues. Germline lookup yields CDR1 LGHDT and CDR2 YNNKEL (reference sequence). Whole blood was used without fractionation, so all unsorted peripheral T cells were included. By share, this clonotype counts as medium-sized. Alpha and beta constant-region primers primed reverse transcription of around 550 ng RNA. Using multiplexing indices, alpha and beta chain libraries were generated apart by chain-specific third strand synthesis. A 5' RACE adapter with a random hexamer and the SP2 primer site was joined to cDNA. TCRdb independently ran MiXCR on the 5' RACE reads; one entry per CDR3 protein. The table records around 18,000 distinct CDR3 sequences, about 9.4% of them present only once.

Sequenced sample: blood. The TCR originated in an adult in good health. The V and J genes are TRBV3-1 and TRBJ2-7; no clear D gene. CDR3 amino acids: CASSQAGREQYF. The DNA of the CDR3 is TGTGCCAGCAGCCAAGCTGGGCGCGAGCAGTACTTC.